Below are 15 T cell receptor beta chains sequenced from a single sample in a study of blood T cell repertoires in COVID-19. Measured with immunoSEQ multiplex PCR; TCRdb has only the in-frame clones, and not every one. In the table there are over 200,000 clones, about nine tenths of which are singletons. Sequenced material: peripheral blood. The receptors originated from a man younger than 40 with COVID-19, enrolled during active disease.

The chain links TRBV29-1 to TRBJ2-6, with 7 bases that match TRBD2. The V segment lost 1 base and the J segment 1 base; nucleotides outside the gene matches: 7. Per germline, CDR1 SQVTM and CDR2 ANQGSEA. The CDR3 runs 17 residues. CDR3: CSVEVEGEGSGANVLTF. CDR3 sequence (DNA): TGCAGCGTTGAAGTCGAAGGGGAGGGTTCTGGGGCCAACGTCCTGACTTTC.

This chain joins TRBV19 and TRBJ1-2; 9 positions agree with TRBD1. V shed 1 base and J 6 bases; nucleotides not matched to a gene: 18. The germline gives CDR1 LNHDA, CDR2 SQIVND (reference sequence). The CDR3 runs to 19 residues. The CDR3 spells CASSIVGAIFSGTGNGYTF. The CDR3, as DNA: TGTGCCAGTAGTATAGTAGGGGCTATCTTCTCCGGGACAGGGAATGGCTACACCTTC.

The chain has TRBV25-1 and TRBJ2-3; TRBD1 agrees at 9 bases. After removal of 5 bases from V and 0 bases from J, the junction contained 6 bases not matched to a gene. The CDR3 is made up of 16 amino acids. Germline V gene data show CDR1 as MGHDK and CDR2 as SYGVNS. Here the CDR3 reads CASSPLTGGSTDTQYF. Written as DNA, the CDR3 is TGTGCCAGCAGTCCGTTGACAGGGGGAAGCACAGATACGCAGTATTTT.

This chain uses TRBV7-6 with TRBJ2-3, with D perhaps matching TRBD1 (6 bases). The germline V gene encodes CDR1 SGHVS and CDR2 FNYEAQ. Trimming removed 5 bases at V and 4 bases at J, with 19 bases between. The CDR3 consists of 16 residues. The DNA for the CDR3 is TGTGCCAGCAGCCTGAACTCAGGGGTTGGGGCAGATACGCAGTATTTT. Translation gives CASSLNSGVGADTQYF.

The V gene is TRBV7-9, the J gene TRBJ2-2; 8 bases are shared with TRBD2. V lost 4 bases, J lost 1 base, and 5 bases stayed unmatched. The CDR3 has 16 amino acids. CDR1 and CDR2 from the germline V gene are SEHNR and FQNEAQ (reference sequence). CDR3 in DNA: TGTGCCAGCAGCTCACCTAGCGGGTGGAACACCGGGGAGCTGTTTTTT. As protein: CASSSPSGWNTGELFF.

The gene calls are TRBV27 and TRBJ2-6; maybe TRBD2 (6 bases). V shed 2 bases and J shed 3 bases, with 14 bases lying between them. CDR1 is MNHEY, CDR2 SMNVEV, per germline (reference sequence). The CDR3 contains 17 residues. The CDR3 protein is CASSLRYGGGGANVLTF. The CDR3 DNA is TGTGCCAGCAGTTTAAGATATGGGGGAGGTGGGGCCAACGTCCTGACTTTC.

The V and J genes are TRBV7-2 and TRBJ1-4, with TRBD1 matching 9 bases. V lost 0 bases, J lost 8 bases, and 10 bases stayed unmatched. This CDR3 has 17 residues. Looked up from germline, CDR1 is SGHTA and CDR2 is FQGNSA. DNA of the CDR3: TGTGCCAGCAGCTTAGCGCCAACACAGGGGGCGGGGGAAAAACTGTTTTTT. This gives the protein CASSLAPTQGAGEKLFF.

The V call is TRBV29-1, the J call TRBJ2-1; 9 bases line up with TRBD2. The length of the CDR3 is 15 residues. The V segment lost 7 bases and the J segment 0 bases; nucleotides outside the gene matches: 7. Germline V gene sequence: CDR1 SQVTM, CDR2 ANQGSEA. This CDR3 is CSAAGGARSYNEQFF. The DNA of the CDR3 is TGCAGCGCGGCGGGAGGGGCACGCTCCTACAATGAGCAGTTCTTC.

This chain links TRBV21-1 with TRBJ1-4; TRBD1, the table's D call, lacks a check against the DNA. TRBV21-1 is a known pseudogene. The CDR3 has 15 amino acids. In nucleotides, the CDR3 is TGTGCCAGCAGCAAAGGGCGGCAGGGGGGTGAAAAACTGTTTTTT. It encodes CASSKGRQGGEKLFF.

This chain links TRBV7-8 with TRBJ1-1; D remains ambiguous. Germline CDR1 reads SGHVS; CDR2 reads FQNEAQ. The CDR3 loop spans 12 amino acids. V shed 4 bases and J shed 4 bases, with 7 bases lying between them. The CDR3 region has the DNA TGTGCCAGCAGCTACCGGGTCACTGAAGCTTTCTTT. This encodes CASSYRVTEAFF.

The chain is built from TRBV7-3 and TRBJ1-1, with D possibly matching TRBD1 (5 bases). The germline V gene encodes CDR1 SGHTA and CDR2 FQGTGA. Trimming took off 0 bases at V and 3 bases at J, with 11 bases between the two ends. This CDR3 is 15 amino acids long. The CDR3 nucleotides are TGTGCCAGCAGCTTAACGCGCCAGGGCGACACTGAAGCTTTCTTT. Its translation: CASSLTRQGDTEAFF.

V and J are TRBV5-4 and TRBJ2-3, with D possibly TRBD1 on 6 matching bases. The V end lost 4 bases, the J end lost 0 bases, and 18 bases lay between the germline ends. This CDR3 contains 17 residues. From germline, CDR1 is SGHNT and CDR2 YYREEE (reference sequence). The CDR3 loop is CASSPRRGTGSTDTQYF. In DNA form, the CDR3 reads TGTGCCAGCAGCCCCCGCAGAGGCACAGGGAGCACAGATACGCAGTATTTT.

The chain uses TRBV24-1 and TRBJ2-2, with 10 positions matching TRBD1. CDR1 is KGHDR and CDR2 is SFDVKD in the germline V gene. This CDR3 spans 16 amino acids. Trimming at V came to 3 bases and at J to 5 bases, leaving 5 bases not matched to a gene. In DNA form, the CDR3 reads TGTGCCACCAGTGATACCGACAGGGGGCTGACCGGGGAGCTGTTTTTT. This encodes CATSDTDRGLTGELFF.

V is TRBV19 and J is TRBJ1-5, with 10 bases matching TRBD1. V lost 7 bases, J lost 6 bases, and 9 bases stayed unmatched. CDR3 length: 15 residues. Germline lookup yields CDR1 LNHDA and CDR2 SQIVND (reference sequence). CDR3 residues: CASIPTGGAGQPQHF. CDR3 DNA: TGTGCCAGTATCCCGACAGGGGGCGCCGGTCAGCCCCAGCATTTT.

The chain is built from TRBV29-1 and TRBJ1-1; D possibly corresponds to TRBD1 (6 bases). CDR3 length: 13 amino acids. CDR1 and CDR2 from the germline V gene are SQVTM and ANQGSEA. The germline V and J ends were trimmed by 4 bases and 5 bases, with 14 bases remaining between them. The CDR3 spells CSVGIQGSTEAFF. The CDR3 DNA reads as TGCAGCGTTGGGATACAGGGATCGACTGAAGCTTTCTTT.